One TCR beta chain is described in this entry. This clone was observed a handful of times. Its recognized antigen is unknown. Base qualities are not at hand, and no much larger clone is one base apart. This sample was taken from a study of beta chain features in type 1 diabetes (dated by TCRdb to the late 2010s). For context, the study as a whole: Mean age, gender distribution, total cell number and subset yield did not differ between patients and healthy donors. A total of roughly 98,000,000 sorted cells were examined across all samples, and RNA yield correlated strongly with the number of cells per subset. In the study, recently diagnosed type 1 diabetes patients and matched healthy donors were compared on the TCRB repertoires of their sorted circulating CD4+ T cell subsets. Regulatory and stem cell-like memory subsets were obtained from only 8 patients and about eight healthy donors, while naive and central memory subsets were obtained from all 30 or so donors. Beyond this particular receptor, the publication reports: Shorter templates might be favored by PCR, yet because patient and control samples were amplified and corrected together, any such skew would affect both groups equally. Because cDNA was sequenced instead of genomic DNA, activated cells with high expression could be over-represented, although the groups did not differ in activation or CD3 levels. Only small numbers of individuals were included in the HLA sub-analyses, which left unresolved whether HLA type had any influence on TCRB rearrangement. A moderate but significant shortening of TCRB CDR3 length was observed in type 1 diabetes patients in all four CD4+ subsets. The naive, central memory and regulatory TCRB repertoires appeared to resemble one another more closely among patients than among healthy donors. Fewer insertions and more nucleotide deletions at VDJ recombination sites were observed in patients with type 1 diabetes, implying thymic rearrangement abnormalities.

The cysteine opens and the phenylalanine closes a CDR3 of 14 amino acids. Of the read, only the CDR3 DNA is kept; its 42 bases are in frame from base 1. The germline V gene supplies CDR1 SQVTM and CDR2 ANQGSEA. V is shortened by 4 bases, J by 2 bases, and the region joining them spans 12 bases. Each donor gave one peripheral blood draw, about 110 mL on average, collected into heparinised tubes. A BD FACSAria II and a panel including CD45RO, CCR7, CD25, CD127, CD95 and CD27 were used to sort naive, central memory, regulatory and stem cell-like memory CD4+ T cells. Every sorted population had a purity above 95%. PBMCs were separated immediately by Lymphoprep density gradient centrifugation and were stained directly, without being cultured. Samples were stained and sorted in pairs, with one healthy donor and one patient per experiment, so that batch effects were minimized. The High Capacity cDNA Reverse Transcription Kit was used to reverse transcribe all of the isolated RNA, meaning that expressed TCRB transcripts were what got sequenced. Deep immunoSEQ sequencing was performed on naive, central memory and regulatory T cell samples, with an average of approximately 3.9 million total reads per sample. Sorted cells were lysed in RLT buffer and RNA was extracted with DNase-treated RNeasy Micro or Mini kits, depending on cell number. Each cell subset was processed separately to prevent cross-contamination, with patient and healthy donor samples processed together. Using the immunoSEQ multiplex PCR, TCRB sequences were amplified from cDNA into 87-bp fragments spanning the CDR3 region. Amplicons were sequenced on the Illumina HiSeq platform. In the paper's pipeline: PCR bias was corrected computationally using synthetic template baselines, and reads within Hamming distance 2 were collapsed, with unmergeable singletons discarded. Reads were aligned to IMGT to assign V, D and J genes, CDR3 length, and insertions or deletions at six rearrangement sites. Within each subset, clonotype counts were normalized to the number of sorted cells before true diversity and Gini coefficients were calculated with the tcR R package. The overlap coefficient, calculated on TCRB nucleotide sequences, was used to quantify repertoire sharing. Out-of-frame TCRB sequences from naive cells were analyzed as a proxy for the pre-selection repertoire. TCRdb provides this immuneACCESS table in a form limited to in-frame rearrangements. Some clones are lacking; in checked studies, under half of them reflect an unresolved V gene, and why the rest are absent is not known. V, J and clone size derive from that table, while D and trimming were established from the DNA sequence. The sample records some 240,000 clones, 16% of which are singletons. Jointly, the top ten make up approximately 0.086% of the sample.

The source is a man aged 25 to 40 with type 1 diabetes. The sample was naive CD4+ T cells from blood. Reading the label with the study, this specimen's cell subset or site is: true naive CD4+ T cells. The chain uses TRBV29-1 and TRBJ2-1, with a tentative D gene TRBD1 over 6 matching bases. The nucleotide sequence is TGCAGCGTTGGGTGGCAGGGGACCTACAATGAGCAGTTCTTC. It codes for CSVGWQGTYNEQFF.